These T cell receptor beta chains were read from a single sample in a study of Graves' ophthalmopathy and Graves' hyperthyroidism. A single record per CDR3 protein comes from TCRdb applying MiXCR to the multiplex PCR reads. The sample holds approximately 1.2 million distinct CDR3 sequences, 35% to 40% seen once. The source material was peripheral blood or thyroid tissue (not recorded which). These receptors came from an adult man with Graves' hyperthyroidism. Both conserved end residues are part of each CDR3. The D gene is left open where the match is weak. Only part of the rows carry a size: once, few, many, or a class if the clone is expanded.

>.|TRBV2|once|TRBJ2-5
CASSEAFGRVQPQYF
TGTGCCAGCAGTGAAGCGTTTGGTAGGGTTCAGCCCCAGTACTTC
>TRBD1|TRBV5-4|once|TRBJ2-7
CASSEPPGQGHEQYF
TGTGCCAGCAGCGAGCCCCCGGGACAGGGCCACGAGCAGTACTTC
>TRBD1|TRBV10-3|.|TRBJ2-7
CASTEVRGQGVSYEQYF
TGTGCCAGCACCGAAGTCCGCGGGCAGGGGGTTTCCTACGAGCAGTACTTC
>.|TRBV20-1|.|TRBJ2-7
CRAKTGVYEQYF
TGCAGGGCTAAGACTGGCGTCTACGAGCAGTACTTC
>.|TRBV20-1|many|TRBJ1-5
CSARELAGAINQPQHF
TGCAGTGCTAGAGAGTTGGCAGGGGCGATCAATCAGCCCCAGCATTTT
>.|TRBV15|.|TRBJ1-2
CATSRGGGQGYTF
TGTGCCACCAGCAGAGGAGGGGGGCAAGGCTACACCTTC
>.|TRBV9|.|TRBJ2-2
CASSLRTAAGELFF
TGTGCCAGCAGCTTACGGACCGCGGCCGGGGAGCTGTTTTTT
>.|TRBV12-3/TRBV12-4|few|TRBJ1-6
CASDPGRKLTLHF
TGTGCCAGCGATCCGGGTCGGAAGCTTACCCTCCACTTT
>.|TRBV5-1|few|TRBJ1-2
CASSLAKQDPTRVYTF
TGCGCCAGCAGCTTGGCCAAACAGGACCCAACTAGGGTCTACACCTTC
>.|TRBV7-9|many|TRBJ1-5
CASSPGFAGTSQPQHF
TGTGCCAGCAGCCCCGGATTCGCGGGAACCAGTCAGCCCCAGCATTTT
>TRBD1|TRBV5-1|few|TRBJ2-7
CASSMHRLGQGAYEQYF
TGCGCCAGCAGCATGCACCGTCTGGGGCAGGGGGCGTACGAGCAGTACTTC
>TRBD1|TRBV11-2|few|TRBJ1-2
CASSSLDRGLADYGYTF
TGTGCCAGCAGCTCCTTGGACAGGGGGCTGGCCGACTATGGCTACACCTTC
>TRBD2|TRBV10-3|.|TRBJ2-6
CAISAGGPNVLTF
TGTGCCATCAGCGCGGGGGGGCCCAACGTCCTGACTTTC
>TRBD1|TRBV29-1|.|TRBJ1-1
CSVVTGTGDEAFF
TGCAGCGTTGTGACCGGGACAGGGGATGAAGCTTTCTTT
>TRBD2|TRBV27|.|TRBJ2-7
CASSSTGTSFNEQYF
TGTGCCAGCAGTTCGACCGGGACTAGCTTTAACGAGCAGTACTTC
>.|TRBV10-3|.|TRBJ2-7
CAISLAVGSESYEQYF
TGTGCCATCAGTTTAGCGGTAGGGAGTGAGTCCTACGAGCAGTACTTC
>.|TRBV25-1|many|TRBJ2-5
CASVHGSQETQYF
TGTGCCAGCGTTCACGGGTCCCAAGAGACCCAGTACTTC
>TRBD2|TRBV20-1|.|TRBJ2-5
CSARDLEAGEARTQYF
TGCAGTGCTAGAGATCTAGAAGCGGGAGAGGCCCGGACCCAGTACTTC
>TRBD1|TRBV20-1|few|TRBJ1-4
CRPGQGLGTNEKLFF
TGCAGACCCGGACAGGGGTTGGGAACTAATGAAAAACTGTTTTTT
>TRBD1|TRBV7-2|.|TRBJ2-2
CASSFSDRGETGELFF
TGTGCCAGCAGCTTTTCGGACAGGGGCGAGACCGGGGAGCTGTTTTTT
>.|TRBV15|.|TRBJ1-6
CATSTRDSPLHF
TGTGCCACCAGCACCCGGGATTCACCCCTCCACTTT
>.|TRBV20-1|few|TRBJ1-5
CSAIVESGDQPQHF
TGCAGTGCTATCGTAGAATCAGGGGATCAGCCCCAGCATTTT
>.|TRBV10-3|many|TRBJ2-7
CAISEPDLGAPYEQYF
TGTGCCATCAGTGAGCCCGACCTTGGGGCACCCTACGAGCAGTACTTC
>.|TRBV12-3/TRBV12-4|many|TRBJ2-6
CASRVTSGANVLTF
TGTGCCAGCAGGGTTACCTCTGGGGCCAACGTCCTGACTTTC
>TRBD2|TRBV19|many|TRBJ2-5
CASSSKRGTSGRSETQYF
TGTGCCAGTAGTTCAAAACGCGGGACTAGCGGGAGAAGTGAGACCCAGTACTTC
>TRBD1|TRBV7-2|few|TRBJ1-4
CASSPGQGSPNEKLFF
TGTGCCAGCAGCCCAGGACAGGGAAGTCCTAATGAAAAACTGTTTTTT
>.|TRBV4-1|few|TRBJ2-2
CASSQQLGRTGGELFF
TGCGCCAGCAGCCAGCAGTTGGGCCGAACAGGCGGGGAGCTGTTTTTT
>TRBD1|TRBV29-1|many|TRBJ1-5
CSVQVGQGNNQPQHF
TGCAGCGTCCAAGTGGGACAGGGTAACAATCAGCCCCAGCATTTT
>.|TRBV11-2|.|TRBJ1-2
CASSLGTPNTGYTF
TGTGCCAGCAGCTTAGGGACACCGAACACGGGCTACACCTTC
>.|TRBV19|.|TRBJ1-5
CASSPNGGWNEHF
TGTGCCAGTAGTCCTAACGGGGGCTGGAACGAGCATTTT
>TRBD1|TRBV9|.|TRBJ2-2
CASSADDRVTGELFF
TGTGCCAGCAGCGCAGACGACAGGGTGACCGGGGAGCTGTTTTTT
>.|TRBV7-3|.|TRBJ1-1
CASSQSGVPNTEAFF
TGTGCCAGCAGCCAGTCGGGAGTTCCGAACACTGAAGCTTTCTTT
>.|TRBV12-3/TRBV12-4|.|TRBJ1-2
CASSPSRGRHYGYTF
TGTGCCAGCAGCCCCTCCCGGGGCAGACACTATGGCTACACCTTC
>TRBD2|TRBV19|.|TRBJ2-7
CASSIGTSGDYEQYF
TGTGCCAGTAGTATCGGGACTAGCGGTGACTACGAGCAGTACTTC
>.|TRBV5-1|.|TRBJ1-1
CASSENRYNTEAFF
TGCGCCAGCAGCGAAAACAGGTATAACACTGAAGCTTTCTTT
>.|TRBV10-2|.|TRBJ2-7
CACSARILLYEQYF
TGCGCCTGCAGTGCACGGATTTTACTCTACGAGCAGTACTTC
>.|TRBV4-2|.|TRBJ1-1
CASSWDFENTEAFF
TGTGCCAGCAGCTGGGACTTTGAGAACACTGAAGCTTTCTTT
>TRBD1|TRBV7-9|many|TRBJ1-2
CASSFVPTGDGYTF
TGTGCCAGCAGCTTTGTCCCCACAGGGGACGGCTACACCTTC
>.|TRBV5-6|.|TRBJ2-7
CASSLALTPGYEQYF
TGTGCCAGCAGCTTGGCCCTGACCCCGGGCTACGAGCAGTACTTC
>TRBD2|TRBV5-1|.|TRBJ2-7
CASMVGLAAYEQYF
TGCGCCAGCATGGTGGGACTAGCGGCCTACGAGCAGTACTTC
>.|TRBV5-8|few|TRBJ1-4
CASSFGSYEKLFF
TGTGCCAGCAGCTTCGGCAGTTATGAAAAACTGTTTTTT
>.|TRBV4-1|.|TRBJ1-3
CASSQAQLVGNTIYF
TGCGCCAGCAGCCAAGCACAACTTGTTGGAAACACCATATATTTT
>.|TRBV6-5|.|TRBJ2-7
CASSPLARTVDDEQYF
TGTGCCAGCAGTCCCCTAGCTAGGACAGTAGACGACGAGCAGTACTTC
>.|TRBV20-1|.|TRBJ2-7
CSAIDEGSYEQYF
TGCAGTGCTATCGACGAGGGCTCCTACGAGCAGTACTTC
>.|TRBV4-3|.|TRBJ2-7
CASSQVPVVVSYEQYF
TGCGCCAGCAGCCAAGTGCCAGTCGTCGTTTCCTACGAGCAGTACTTC
>.|TRBV7-6|many|TRBJ1-1
CASSLQDNTEAFF
TGTGCCAGCAGCTTACAAGATAACACTGAAGCTTTCTTT
>TRBD1|TRBV20-1|many|TRBJ1-5
CSAQQGADNQPQHF
TGCAGTGCCCAGCAGGGGGCTGACAATCAGCCCCAGCATTTT
>TRBD1|TRBV24-1|.|TRBJ2-6
CASRGQGGLRANVLTF
TGTGCCAGCAGAGGACAGGGAGGTTTGAGGGCCAACGTCCTGACTTTC
>.|TRBV5-1|many|TRBJ1-6
CASRPPGTDSPLHF
TGCGCCAGCAGGCCTCCAGGGACGGATTCACCCCTCCACTTT
>TRBD2|TRBV2|.|TRBJ2-7
CASSLAGDQLHEQYF
TGTGCCAGCAGTTTAGCGGGGGATCAGCTCCACGAGCAGTACTTC
>.|TRBV15|many|TRBJ1-2
CATSGPNYGYTF
TGTGCCACCAGCGGGCCTAACTATGGCTACACCTTC
>.|TRBV6-6|few|TRBJ1-5
CASSYSMAGSSNQPQHF
TGTGCCAGCAGTTACTCGATGGCAGGGAGTAGCAATCAGCCCCAGCATTTT
>TRBD1|TRBV10-3|few|TRBJ2-3
CAISEGDSYTDTQYF
TGTGCCATCAGTGAGGGGGACAGCTACACAGATACGCAGTATTTT
>TRBD1|TRBV14|many|TRBJ2-5
CASSQEGGTDQETQYF
TGTGCCAGCAGCCAAGAAGGTGGGACAGACCAAGAGACCCAGTACTTC
>.|TRBV15|.|TRBJ1-2
CATSTGYYDYTF
TGTGCCACCAGCACGGGGTACTATGACTACACCTTC